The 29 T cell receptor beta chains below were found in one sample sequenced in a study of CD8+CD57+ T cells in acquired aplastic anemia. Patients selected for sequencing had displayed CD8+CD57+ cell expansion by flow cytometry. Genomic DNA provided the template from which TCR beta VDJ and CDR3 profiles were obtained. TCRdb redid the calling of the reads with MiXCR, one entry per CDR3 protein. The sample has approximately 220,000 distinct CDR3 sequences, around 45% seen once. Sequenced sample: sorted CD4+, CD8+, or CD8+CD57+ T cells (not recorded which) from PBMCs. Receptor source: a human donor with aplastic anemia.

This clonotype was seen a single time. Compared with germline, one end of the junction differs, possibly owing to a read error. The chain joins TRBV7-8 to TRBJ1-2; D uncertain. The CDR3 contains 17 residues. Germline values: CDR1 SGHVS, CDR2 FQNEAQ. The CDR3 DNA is TGCGCCAGCAGCCAAGCTGGGTTCCGGCTCAGGAACTATGGCTACACCTTC. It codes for CASSQAGFRLRNYGYTF.

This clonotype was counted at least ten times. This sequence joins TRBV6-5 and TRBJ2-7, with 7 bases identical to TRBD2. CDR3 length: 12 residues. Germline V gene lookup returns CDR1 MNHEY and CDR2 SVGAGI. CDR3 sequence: CATGEGQLEQYF. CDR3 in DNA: TGTGCTACGGGGGAGGGGCAGTTGGAGCAGTACTTC.

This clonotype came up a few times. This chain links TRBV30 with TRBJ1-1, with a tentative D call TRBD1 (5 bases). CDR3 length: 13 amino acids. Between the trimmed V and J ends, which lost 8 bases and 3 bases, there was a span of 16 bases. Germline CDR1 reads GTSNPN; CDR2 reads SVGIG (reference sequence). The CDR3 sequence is CARDRIGDTEAFF. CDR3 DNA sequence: TGTGCCCGAGACAGAATTGGGGACACTGAAGCTTTCTTT.

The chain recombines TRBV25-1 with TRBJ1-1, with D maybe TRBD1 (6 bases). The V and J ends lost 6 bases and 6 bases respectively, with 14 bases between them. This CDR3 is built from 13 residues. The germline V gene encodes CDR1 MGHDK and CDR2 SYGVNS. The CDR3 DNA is TGTGCCAGCAGCGTTAACAGGGTCGCTGAAGCTTTCTTT. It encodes CASSVNRVAEAFF.

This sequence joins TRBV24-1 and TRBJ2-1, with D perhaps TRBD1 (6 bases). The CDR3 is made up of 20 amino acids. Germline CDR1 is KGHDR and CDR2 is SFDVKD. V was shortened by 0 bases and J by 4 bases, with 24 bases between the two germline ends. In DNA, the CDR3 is TGTGCCACCAGTGATTTGACGTATGGGGACACCGGGGACGGGTACAATGAGCAGTTCTTC. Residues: CATSDLTYGDTGDGYNEQFF.

The DNA for the CDR3 is TGTGCCACCAGTGAGAGGGACAGGGCGGGGGAGACCCAGTACTTC. This sequence encodes CATSERDRAGETQYF. The chain employs TRBV24-1 and TRBJ2-5, with 9 bases matching TRBD1. Germline V lookup: CDR1 KGHDR, CDR2 SFDVKD. The CDR3 sequence is 15 residues long. The trim removed 4 bases at V and 5 bases at J, leaving 7 bases unmatched.

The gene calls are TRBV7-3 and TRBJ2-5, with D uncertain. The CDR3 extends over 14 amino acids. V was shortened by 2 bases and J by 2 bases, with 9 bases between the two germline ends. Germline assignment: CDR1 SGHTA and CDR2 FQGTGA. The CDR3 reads CASSLAPRQETQYF. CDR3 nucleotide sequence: TGTGCCAGCAGCTTAGCTCCGAGGCAAGAGACCCAGTACTTC.

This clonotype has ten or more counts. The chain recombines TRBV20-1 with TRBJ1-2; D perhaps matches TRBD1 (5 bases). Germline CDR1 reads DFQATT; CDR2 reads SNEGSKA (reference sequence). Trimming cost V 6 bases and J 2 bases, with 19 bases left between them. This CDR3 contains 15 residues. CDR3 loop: CSAKGVGRSNYGYTF. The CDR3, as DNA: TGCAGTGCCAAAGGGGTTGGCAGGTCGAACTATGGCTACACCTTC.

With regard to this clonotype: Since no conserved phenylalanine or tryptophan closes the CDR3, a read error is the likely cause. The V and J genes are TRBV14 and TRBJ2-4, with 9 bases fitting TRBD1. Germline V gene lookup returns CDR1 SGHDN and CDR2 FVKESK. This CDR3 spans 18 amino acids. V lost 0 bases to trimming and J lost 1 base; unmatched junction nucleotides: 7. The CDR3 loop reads CASSQDLGTGSAKNIQYC. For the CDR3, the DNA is TGTGCCAGCAGCCAAGATCTTGGGACAGGGTCGGCCAAAAACATTCAGTACTGC.

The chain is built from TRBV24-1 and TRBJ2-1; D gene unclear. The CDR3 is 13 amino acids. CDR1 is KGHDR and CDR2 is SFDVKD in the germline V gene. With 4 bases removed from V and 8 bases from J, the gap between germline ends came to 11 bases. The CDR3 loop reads CATSDYLGDEQFF. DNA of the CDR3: TGTGCCACCAGTGACTACCTGGGCGATGAGCAGTTCTTC.

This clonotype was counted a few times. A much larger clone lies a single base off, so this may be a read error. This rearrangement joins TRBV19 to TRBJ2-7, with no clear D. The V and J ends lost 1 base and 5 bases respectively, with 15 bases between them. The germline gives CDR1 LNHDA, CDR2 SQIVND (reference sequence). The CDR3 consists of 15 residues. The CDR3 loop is CASSIGAGYCDEQYF. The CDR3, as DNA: TGTGCCAGTAGTATAGGGGCAGGCTATTGCGACGAGCAGTACTTC.

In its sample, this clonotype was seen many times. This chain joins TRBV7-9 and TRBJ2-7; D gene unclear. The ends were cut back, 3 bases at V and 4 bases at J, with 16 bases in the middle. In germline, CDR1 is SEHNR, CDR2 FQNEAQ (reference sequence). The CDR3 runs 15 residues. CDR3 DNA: TGTGCCAGCAGCTTTCGGACCGAAAGGGCTTACGAGCAGTACTTC. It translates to CASSFRTERAYEQYF.

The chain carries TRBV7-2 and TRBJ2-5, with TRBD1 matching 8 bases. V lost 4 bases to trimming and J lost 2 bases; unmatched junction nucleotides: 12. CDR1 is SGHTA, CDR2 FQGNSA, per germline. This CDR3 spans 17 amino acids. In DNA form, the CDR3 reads TGTGCCAGCAGCTCCTACACCGGACAGGGAGAACAAGAGACCCAGTACTTC. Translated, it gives CASSSYTGQGEQETQYF.

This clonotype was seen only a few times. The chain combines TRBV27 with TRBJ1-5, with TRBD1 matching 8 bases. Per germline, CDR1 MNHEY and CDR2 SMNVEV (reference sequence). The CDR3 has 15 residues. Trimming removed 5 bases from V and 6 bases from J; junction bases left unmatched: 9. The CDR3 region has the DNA TGTGCCAGCAGTAATCAGGGGGCGCGGGGTCAGCCCCAGCATTTT. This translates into CASSNQGARGQPQHF.

Here the CDR3 reads CAIRIDPNTEAFF. Here the CDR3 DNA reads TGTGCCATCAGAATCGACCCGAACACTGAAGCTTTCTTT. The rearrangement links TRBV10-3 to TRBJ1-1; D ambiguous. Germline V gene data show CDR1 as ENHRY and CDR2 as SYGVKD. The V end was cut by 6 bases, the J end by 1 base, with 9 bases between. The CDR3 totals 13 residues.

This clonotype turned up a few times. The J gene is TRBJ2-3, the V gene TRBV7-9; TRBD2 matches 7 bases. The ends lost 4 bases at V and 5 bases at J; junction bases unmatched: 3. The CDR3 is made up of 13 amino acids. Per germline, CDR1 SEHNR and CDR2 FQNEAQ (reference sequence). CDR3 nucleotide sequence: TGTGCCAGCAGCTATACGGGGGGAGATACGCAGTATTTT. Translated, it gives CASSYTGGDTQYF.

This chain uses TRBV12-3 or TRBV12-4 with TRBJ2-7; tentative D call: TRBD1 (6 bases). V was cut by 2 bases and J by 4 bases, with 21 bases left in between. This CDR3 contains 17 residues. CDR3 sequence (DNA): TGTGCCAGCAGTTTACACAGGGTAAAGGGGGAGACTTACGAGCAGTACTTC. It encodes CASSLHRVKGETYEQYF.

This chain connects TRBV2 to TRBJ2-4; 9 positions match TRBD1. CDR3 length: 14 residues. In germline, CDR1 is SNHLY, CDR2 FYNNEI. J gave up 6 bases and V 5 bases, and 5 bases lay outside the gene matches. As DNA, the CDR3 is TGTGCCAGCAGTTACCGGGACAGGGTAAACATTCAGTACTTC. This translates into CASSYRDRVNIQYF. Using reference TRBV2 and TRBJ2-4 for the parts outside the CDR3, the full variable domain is EPEVTQTPSHQVTQMGQEVILRCVPISNHLYFYWYRQILGQKVEFLVSFYNNEISEKSEIFDDQFSVERPDGSNFTLKIRSTKLEDSAMYFCASSYRDRVNIQYFGAGTRLSVL.

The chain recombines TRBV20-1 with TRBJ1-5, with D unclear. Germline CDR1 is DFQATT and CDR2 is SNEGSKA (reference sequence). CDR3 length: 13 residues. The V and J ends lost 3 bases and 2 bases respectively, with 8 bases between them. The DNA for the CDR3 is TGCAGTGCTAGCCCCGGAGGCAATCAGCCCCAGCATTTT. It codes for CSASPGGNQPQHF.

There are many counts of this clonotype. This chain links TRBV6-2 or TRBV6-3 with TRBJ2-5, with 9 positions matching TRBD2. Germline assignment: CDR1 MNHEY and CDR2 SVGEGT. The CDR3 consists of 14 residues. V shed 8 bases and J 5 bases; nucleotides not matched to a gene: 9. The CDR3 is CASGGLATTETQYF. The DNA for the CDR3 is TGTGCCAGCGGGGGACTAGCAACGACGGAGACCCAGTACTTC.

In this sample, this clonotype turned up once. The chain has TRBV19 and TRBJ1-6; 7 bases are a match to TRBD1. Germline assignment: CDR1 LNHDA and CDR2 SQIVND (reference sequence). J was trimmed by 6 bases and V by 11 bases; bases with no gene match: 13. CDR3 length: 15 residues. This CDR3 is CAWRTDRAFNSPLHF. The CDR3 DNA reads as TGTGCCTGGAGAACCGACAGGGCCTTTAATTCACCCCTCCACTTT.

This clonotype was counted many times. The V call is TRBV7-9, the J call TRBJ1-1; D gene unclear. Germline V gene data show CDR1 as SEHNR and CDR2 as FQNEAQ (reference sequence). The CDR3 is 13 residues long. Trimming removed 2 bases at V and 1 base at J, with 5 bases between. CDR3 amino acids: CASSLLRNTEAFF. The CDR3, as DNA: TGTGCCAGCAGCTTACTGAGGAACACTGAAGCTTTCTTT.

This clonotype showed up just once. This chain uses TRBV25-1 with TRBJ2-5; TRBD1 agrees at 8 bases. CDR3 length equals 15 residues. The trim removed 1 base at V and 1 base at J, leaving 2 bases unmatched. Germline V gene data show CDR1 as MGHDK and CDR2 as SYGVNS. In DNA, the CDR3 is TGTGCCAGCAGTGAATCAGGACAGGGCCAAGAGACCCAGTACTTC. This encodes CASSESGQGQETQYF.

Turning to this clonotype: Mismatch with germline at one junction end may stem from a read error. The CDR3: CASSQARTGGFGGYTF. The CDR3 DNA follows: TGCGCCAGCAGCCAAGCCAGGACAGGGGGCTTTGGTGGCTACACCTTC. The chain carries TRBV7-7 and TRBJ1-2; 11 bases align to TRBD1. Germline V gives CDR1 SSHAT, CDR2 FNYEAQ (reference sequence). The CDR3 contains 16 residues.

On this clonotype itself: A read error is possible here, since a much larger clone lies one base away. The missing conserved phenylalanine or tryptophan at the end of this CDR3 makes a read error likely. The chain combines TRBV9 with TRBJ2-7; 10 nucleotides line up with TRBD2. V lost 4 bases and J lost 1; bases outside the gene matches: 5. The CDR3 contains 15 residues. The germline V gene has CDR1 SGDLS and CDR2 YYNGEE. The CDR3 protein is CASSLQRGGSYEQYL. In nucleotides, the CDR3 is TGTGCCAGCAGCTTGCAGCGGGGGGGGTCCTACGAGCAGTACCTC.

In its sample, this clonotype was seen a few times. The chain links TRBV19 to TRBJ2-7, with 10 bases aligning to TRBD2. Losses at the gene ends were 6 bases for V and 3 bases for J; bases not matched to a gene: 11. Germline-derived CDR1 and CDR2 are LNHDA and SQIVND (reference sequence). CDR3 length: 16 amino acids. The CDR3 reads CASSPTLAGFDYEQYF. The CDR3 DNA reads TGTGCCAGTAGCCCAACACTAGCGGGGTTTGACTACGAGCAGTACTTC.

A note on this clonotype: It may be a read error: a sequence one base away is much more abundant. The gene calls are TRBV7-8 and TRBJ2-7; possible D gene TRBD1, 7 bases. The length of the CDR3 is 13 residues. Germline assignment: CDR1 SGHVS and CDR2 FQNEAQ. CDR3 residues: CAGSPQGGHEQYF. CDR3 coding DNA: TGTGCCGGCAGCCCCCAGGGGGGCCACGAGCAGTACTTC. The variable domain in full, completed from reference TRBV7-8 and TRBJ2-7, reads GAGVSQSPRYKVAKRGQDVALRCDPISGHVSLFWYQQALGQGPEFLTYFQNEAQLDKSGLPSDRFFAERPEGSVSTLKIQRTQQEDSAVYLCAGSPQGGHEQYFGPGTRLTVT.

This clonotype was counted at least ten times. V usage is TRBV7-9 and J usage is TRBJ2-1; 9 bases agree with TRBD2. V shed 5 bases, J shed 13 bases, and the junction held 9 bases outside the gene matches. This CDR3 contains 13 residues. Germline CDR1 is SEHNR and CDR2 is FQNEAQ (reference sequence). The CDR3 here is CASSPPTSGNQFF. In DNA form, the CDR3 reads TGTGCCAGCAGCCCCCCGACTAGCGGTAATCAGTTCTTC.

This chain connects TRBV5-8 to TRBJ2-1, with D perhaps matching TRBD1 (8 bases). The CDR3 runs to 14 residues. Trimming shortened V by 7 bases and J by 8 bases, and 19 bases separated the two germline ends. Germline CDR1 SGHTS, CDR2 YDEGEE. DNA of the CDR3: TGTGCCAGCCCTGGCTACAGGGGGGGGCATGAGCAGTTCTTC. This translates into CASPGYRGGHEQFF.